A single sample gave rise to the 18 T cell receptor beta chains below, sequenced in a study of blood T cell repertoires in COVID-19 (dated by TCRdb to the early 2020s). The library came from the immunoSEQ multiplex PCR assay. Entries here come from immuneACCESS through TCRdb and include only in-frame sequences with V and J called. Some clones fail to appear in such tables; in the studies checked, an unresolved V gene covers under half of the shortfall, and the cause of the remainder is unknown. In this sample the table shows some 240,000 clones, about three quarters of which occur a single time. The top ten clones comprise 5.5% to 8.5% of the sample. Sequencing was carried out using peripheral blood. Every receptor here comes from an older woman with acute or convalescent COVID-19.

The chain uses TRBV5-4 and TRBJ1-1, with D unclear. The CDR3 covers 15 residues. The germline CDR1 and CDR2 sequences are SGHNT and YYREEE (reference sequence). Trimming took 5 bases from V and 4 from J, leaving 18 bases between them. The CDR3 sequence: CASSPAGVGGTEAFF. In DNA, the CDR3 is TGTGCCAGCAGTCCGGCTGGGGTTGGAGGCACTGAAGCTTTCTTT.

The chain is built from TRBV7-8 and TRBJ2-3, with 9 nucleotides matching TRBD2. The V segment lost 1 base and the J segment 2 bases; nucleotides outside the gene matches: 16. Germline lookup yields CDR1 SGHVS and CDR2 FQNEAQ. The CDR3 extends over 20 amino acids. The CDR3, as DNA: TGTGCCAGCAGCTTAGATCTTAAAGTGTTAGCGGGGGCCCACACAGATACGCAGTATTTT. The encoded protein is CASSLDLKVLAGAHTDTQYF.

This chain connects TRBV7-2 to TRBJ2-1; 12 nucleotides agree with TRBD2. V lost 3 bases, J lost 10 bases, and 10 bases stayed unmatched. The CDR3 has 16 residues. Germline-derived CDR1 and CDR2 are SGHTA and FQGNSA. Here the CDR3 reads CASSLTSGGIRVEQFF. The CDR3, as DNA: TGTGCCAGCAGCTTGACTAGCGGGGGAATTCGGGTCGAGCAGTTCTTC.

The rearrangement links TRBV4-3 to TRBJ2-3; the match to TRBD1 covers 9 bases. CDR1 LGHNA and CDR2 YSLEER come from the germline V gene. With 5 bases clipped from V and 2 bases from J, the junction kept 5 bases outside the gene matches. This CDR3 spans 15 amino acids. The CDR3 nucleotides are TGCGCCAGCAGCTCCGGGACAGGGTACACAGATACGCAGTATTTT. Amino acids: CASSSGTGYTDTQYF.

The J gene is TRBJ2-3, the V gene TRBV7-2, with D possibly matching TRBD2 (5 bases). Germline CDR1 reads SGHTA; CDR2 reads FQGNSA. Trimming removed 0 bases from V and 0 bases from J, with 13 bases in between. This CDR3 is 17 amino acids long. The chain's CDR3 is CASSLAHGVTSTDTQYF. In nucleotides, the CDR3 is TGTGCCAGCAGCTTAGCTCACGGGGTTACTAGCACAGATACGCAGTATTTT.

The V gene is TRBV6-6, the J gene TRBJ2-7, with 7 bases aligning to TRBD2. Germline V gene data show CDR1 as MNHNY and CDR2 as SVGAGI (reference sequence). Germline trimming cut 8 bases from V and 2 bases from J; bases unmatched to any gene: 6. There are 13 residues in the CDR3. CDR3 coding DNA: TGTGCCAGCGCTAGCGGAACCACCTACGAGCAGTACTTC. Its protein is CASASGTTYEQYF.

The chain joins TRBV6-6 to TRBJ2-7; 9 bases are shared with TRBD2. The CDR3 is made up of 16 amino acids. Trimming took 4 bases from V and 0 from J; bases not matched to a gene: 7. Germline V gene lookup returns CDR1 MNHNY and CDR2 SVGAGI (reference sequence). The DNA of the CDR3 is TGTGCCAGCAGTTCCAGCGGGGGGCAAAGCTCCTACGAGCAGTACTTC. Protein: CASSSSGGQSSYEQYF.

V gene TRBV7-2 combines with J gene TRBJ2-7; 7 bases are a match to TRBD1. J was trimmed by 6 bases and V by 1 base; bases with no gene match: 9. Germline lookup yields CDR1 SGHTA and CDR2 FQGNSA. This CDR3 has 15 residues. CDR3 residues: CASSLVHGTDLEQYF. CDR3 coding DNA: TGTGCCAGCAGCTTAGTCCACGGGACAGATCTCGAGCAGTACTTC.

The rearrangement links TRBV7-3 to TRBJ2-3; 15 bases match TRBD2. The CDR3 sequence is 18 residues long. The V segment lost 5 bases and the J segment 0 bases; nucleotides outside the gene matches: 6. Germline-derived CDR1 and CDR2 are SGHTA and FQGTGA. CDR3 sequence reads: CASSPGLAGGISTDTQYF. CDR3 bases: TGTGCCAGCAGCCCTGGACTAGCGGGGGGGATTAGCACAGATACGCAGTATTTT.

This clone was counted a single time. The chain employs TRBV7-2 and TRBJ2-7; TRBD1 is a possible D gene (5 bases). Trimming stripped 5 bases from V and 3 bases from J, with 17 bases between. Germline-derived CDR1 and CDR2 are SGHTA and FQGNSA. This CDR3 contains 15 residues. As DNA, the CDR3 is TGTGCCAGCAGCCCCTCCTACAGGAGTAACTACGAGCAGTACTTC. Its protein product is CASSPSYRSNYEQYF. Full variable domain (rest looked up from reference TRBV7-2 and TRBJ2-7): GAGVSQSPSNKVTEKGKDVELRCDPISGHTALYWYRQSLGQGLEFLIYFQGNSAPDKSGLPSDRFSAERTGGSVSTLTIQRTQQEDSAVYLCASSPSYRSNYEQYFGPGTRLTVT.

V is TRBV4-3 and J is TRBJ2-7; D may be TRBD1 (6 bases). V lost 0 bases and J lost 3, with 9 bases in between. CDR1 and CDR2 (germline): LGHNA, YSLEER. The CDR3 is 14 residues long. The CDR3 DNA reads as TGCGCCAGCAGCCAAGAAACAGGGCGCTACGAGCAGTACTTC. Protein product: CASSQETGRYEQYF.

The DNA for the CDR3 is TGCGCCAGCAGCTCGGGACTAGCGGGGGGTTCTCGGCGGACTCCCTACGAGCAGTACTTC. This encodes CASSSGLAGGSRRTPYEQYF. The chain recombines TRBV5-1 with TRBJ2-7; 15 nucleotides line up with TRBD2. The germline CDR1 and CDR2 sequences are SGHRS and YFSETQ. CDR3 length: 20 amino acids. V lost 3 bases to trimming and J lost 2 bases; unmatched junction nucleotides: 15.

The rearrangement uses TRBV18 and TRBJ1-6, with D unresolved. This CDR3 has 17 amino acids. Germline lookup yields CDR1 KGHSH and CDR2 LQKENI. The V end lost 2 bases, the J end lost 1 base, and 12 bases lay between the germline ends. The CDR3 region has the DNA TGTGCCAGCTCACCAGCCGGGTCAAATTCCTATAATTCACCCCTCCACTTT. It encodes CASSPAGSNSYNSPLHF.

V usage is TRBV3-1 (or the pseudogene TRBV3-2) and J usage is TRBJ1-2; the D gene is possibly TRBD1 (5 bases). The CDR3 is 14 amino acids. CDR1 and CDR2 (germline): LGHDT, YNNKEL (reference sequence). V was shortened by 0 bases and J by 6 bases, with 11 bases between the two germline ends. The DNA of the CDR3 is TGTGCCAGCAGCCAAGAAGGGGAGGGAGATGGCTACACCTTC. Translating gives CASSQEGEGDGYTF.

This clone has only a few counts. The chain is built from TRBV18 and TRBJ1-1, with 11 bases matching TRBD1. Per the germline V gene, CDR1 is KGHSH and CDR2 is LQKENI. This CDR3 is built from 13 residues. The J segment lost 6 bases and the V segment lost 5 bases, leaving 2 bases of the junction unmatched. The DNA of the CDR3 is TGTGCCAGCTCAGGGGGACAGGGGGCTGAAGCTTTCTTT. It translates to CASSGGQGAEAFF.

This clone was recorded only once. The chain carries TRBV5-5 and TRBJ1-5; D uncertain. The CDR3 consists of 15 residues. Trimming took 5 bases from V and 1 from J, leaving 13 bases between them. Germline CDR1 SGHKS, CDR2 YYEKEE (reference sequence). The CDR3 loop is CASRVDGGSNQPQHF. The CDR3 bases are TGTGCCAGCAGGGTTGACGGAGGGAGCAATCAGCCCCAGCATTTT.

The V and J genes are TRBV7-9 and TRBJ2-3; perhaps TRBD2 as D (6 bases). V lost 3 bases, J lost 0 bases, and 16 bases lay in between. There are 17 residues in the CDR3. The V gene's germline CDR1 is SEHNR and CDR2 FQNEAQ (reference sequence). The CDR3 here is CASSFSLREGSTDTQYF. For the CDR3, the DNA is TGTGCCAGCAGCTTCTCTTTGCGGGAAGGAAGCACAGATACGCAGTATTTT. The full variable domain, its missing parts supplied by reference TRBV7-9 and TRBJ2-3, is DTGVSQNPRHKITKRGQNVTFRCDPISEHNRLYWYRQTLGQGPEFLTYFQNEAQLEKSRLLSDRFSAERPKGSFSTLEIQRTEQGDSAMYLCASSFSLREGSTDTQYFGPGTRLTVL.

The V call is TRBV11-2, the J call TRBJ2-1; 13 nucleotides agree with TRBD2. The CDR3 consists of 15 residues. Unmatched junction bases numbered 0, after V lost 0 bases and J lost 7 bases. Germline V gene sequence: CDR1 SGHAT, CDR2 FQNNGV. The CDR3 DNA sequence: TGTGCCAGCAGCTTAGAACTAGCGGGGGGGAATGAGCAGTTCTTC. This encodes CASSLELAGGNEQFF.